The clone carrying this T cell receptor beta chain was counted only a few times. Primed by a sample-barcoded 5' primer and a J-beta primer mix, a second PCR proceeded for about 6 to 12 cycles. TCRdb reprocessed the 5' RACE reads via MiXCR and lists one record per CDR3 protein. Of 650,000 to 700,000 distinct CDR3 sequences listed, roughly half were seen once; the top ten hold about 13%. The entry originates in a study of blood T cells in healthy people across ages. The CDR3 spans 14 residues. V trimming: 5 bases; J trimming: 4 bases; junction bases outside the gene matches: 2. The receptor's source is a woman of 80 years or more in good health. The sequencing sample was made of blood. The chain carries TRBV12-3 or TRBV12-4 and TRBJ2-2; TRBD1 agrees at 9 bases. The CDR3 spells CASSGTGFTGELFF. CDR3 in DNA: TGTGCCAGCAGTGGGACAGGGTTCACCGGGGAGCTGTTTTTT.